A single sample gave rise to the 32 T cell receptor beta chains below, sequenced in a study of blood T cell repertoires in COVID-19. Only in-frame clones appear in the TCRdb table, and some are missing; sequencing was by immunoSEQ multiplex PCR. The data hold roughly 240,000 clones, with roughly 82% observed a single time. Sequences were obtained from peripheral blood. The origin of the receptors is a woman aged 80 or over with COVID-19, enrolled during active disease.

In the case of this clone: At the DNA level, this CDR3 is encoded by other sequences in the same sample as well. The V and J genes are TRBV28 and TRBJ2-7, with 7 bases matching TRBD1. Germline assignment: CDR1 MDHEN and CDR2 SYDVKM. The CDR3 contains 13 residues. V was clipped by 5 bases and J by 1 base; unmatched bases: 2. CDR3 sequence reads: CASSRDSSYEQYV. The CDR3, as DNA: TGTGCCAGCAGTCGGGACAGTTCCTACGAGCAGTACGTC.

The V gene is TRBV10-3, the J gene TRBJ1-5; no firm D call. Trimming cost V 0 bases and J 7 bases, with 7 bases left between them. The CDR3 length is 13 residues. Germline loops: CDR1 ENHRY, CDR2 SYGVKD. For the CDR3, the DNA is TGTGCCATCAGTGAGTCCCGTAGCCAGCCCCAGCATTTT. As protein: CAISESRSQPQHF.

The chain combines TRBV5-4 with TRBJ1-2, with 12 bases fitting TRBD1. The CDR3 has 16 residues. Trimming removed 4 bases from V and 8 bases from J; junction bases left unmatched: 12. The germline gives CDR1 SGHNT, CDR2 YYREEE (reference sequence). CDR3 amino acids: CASSQPGQGARIGYTF. Here the CDR3 DNA reads TGTGCCAGCAGCCAACCGGGACAGGGGGCTCGCATAGGCTACACCTTC.

The chain couples TRBV30 to TRBJ2-5, with 10 bases fitting TRBD1. J lost 5 bases, V lost 2 bases, and 8 bases had no gene match. Germline lookup yields CDR1 GTSNPN and CDR2 SVGIG (reference sequence). The CDR3 sequence is 15 residues long. The CDR3: CAWSRDRGGLETQYF. The DNA for the CDR3 is TGTGCCTGGAGTCGGGACAGGGGAGGGTTGGAGACCCAGTACTTC.

The V gene is TRBV10-3, the J gene TRBJ2-3, with a possible D match to TRBD2 (5 bases). CDR3 length equals 12 residues. The germline V gene encodes CDR1 ENHRY and CDR2 SYGVKD. The V end lost 4 bases, the J end lost 6 bases, and 8 bases lay between the germline ends. The CDR3 loop is CAISGRGDTQYF. DNA for the CDR3: TGTGCCATCAGTGGGCGCGGGGATACGCAGTATTTT.

This rearrangement joins TRBV4-1 to TRBJ2-7, with 10 bases matching TRBD2. The germline V gene encodes CDR1 MGHRA and CDR2 YSYEKL. This CDR3 spans 17 amino acids. V dropped 4 bases and J dropped 2; count of bases not matched to a gene: 11. CDR3 DNA: TGCGCCAGCAGCCCCAAAACACTAGCGGGGCTCCCCTACGAGCAGTACTTC. It is translated as CASSPKTLAGLPYEQYF.

The V gene is TRBV5-1, the J gene TRBJ2-3; D call uncertain. The CDR3 runs to 13 residues. V was pared by 0 bases and J by 3 bases, with 5 bases between. Germline V CDR1 and CDR2: SGHRS, YFSETQ. CDR3 loop: CASSLGSTDTQYF. The DNA of the CDR3 is TGCGCCAGCAGCTTGGGTTCAACAGATACGCAGTATTTT.

CDR3 loop: CASSPIQGAYEQYF. In DNA, the CDR3 is TGTGCCAGCAGCCCCATACAGGGGGCCTACGAGCAGTACTTC. The chain employs TRBV4-2 and TRBJ2-7, with TRBD1 identical over 8 bases. V lost 4 bases, J lost 2 bases, and 4 bases stayed unmatched. CDR1 is LGHNA and CDR2 is YNFKEQ in the germline V gene. The CDR3 covers 14 residues.

The chain combines TRBV28 with TRBJ2-4, with 7 bases identical to TRBD1. V trimming: 5 bases; J trimming: 8 bases; junction bases outside the gene matches: 9. Germline CDR1 MDHEN, CDR2 SYDVKM. The length of the CDR3 is 14 residues. In DNA, the CDR3 is TGTGCCAGCAGTGTAACAGGGGCGAGCGACATTCAGTACTTC. Translating it yields CASSVTGASDIQYF.

The chain has TRBV4-1 and TRBJ1-1; 7 positions match TRBD1. The germline V gene has CDR1 MGHRA and CDR2 YSYEKL. After removal of 3 bases from V and 6 bases from J, the junction contained 7 bases not matched to a gene. The CDR3 is made up of 14 amino acids. The chain's CDR3 is CASSQATGFSEAFF. Here the CDR3 DNA reads TGCGCCAGCAGCCAGGCGACAGGGTTCTCTGAAGCTTTCTTT.

The V and J genes are TRBV7-2 and TRBJ1-1, with 8 bases lining up with TRBD1. The CDR3 sequence is 14 residues long. Germline V CDR1 and CDR2: SGHTA, FQGNSA. The V and J ends lost 5 bases and 5 bases, in that order; junction bases with no gene match: 7. This CDR3 is CASSPRQGATEAFF. CDR3 nucleotide sequence: TGTGCCAGCAGCCCCCGCCAGGGGGCAACTGAAGCTTTCTTT.

This chain uses TRBV3-1 (or the pseudogene TRBV3-2) with TRBJ1-6; D gene unclear. V was trimmed by 2 bases and J by 7 bases, leaving 9 bases between them. CDR3 length: 14 residues. Germline V CDR1 and CDR2: LGHDT, YNNKEL (reference sequence). In DNA, the CDR3 is TGTGCCAGCAGCCAATCGGTACAGAATTCACCCCTCCACTTT. It specifies CASSQSVQNSPLHF.

The chain couples TRBV7-2 to TRBJ2-3, with D possibly TRBD2 on 7 matching bases. The CDR3 is 14 amino acids. V lost 4 bases and J lost 4, with 12 bases in between. Germline CDR1 reads SGHTA; CDR2 reads FQGNSA. The CDR3 DNA sequence: TGTGCCAGCAGCTCGGGGGGCCCCGCAGATACGCAGTATTTT. It translates to CASSSGGPADTQYF.

A remark on this clone: The same CDR3 also results from other DNA sequences found in this sample. This chain links TRBV2 with TRBJ2-7; 11 bases agree with TRBD1. In germline, CDR1 is SNHLY, CDR2 FYNNEI. The CDR3 has 14 amino acids. V lost 8 bases, J lost 4 bases, and 7 bases stayed unmatched. The CDR3 loop reads CASRGTGGGYEQYF. The CDR3 DNA follows: TGTGCCAGCCGGGGGACAGGGGGAGGGTACGAGCAGTACTTC. The full variable domain, rest sourced from reference TRBV2 and TRBJ2-7, is EPEVTQTPSHQVTQMGQEVILRCVPISNHLYFYWYRQILGQKVEFLVSFYNNEISEKSEIFDDQFSVERPDGSNFTLKIRSTKLEDSAMYFCASRGTGGGYEQYFGPGTRLTVT.

The chain recombines TRBV6-6 with TRBJ1-1, with D tentatively TRBD1 (5 bases). The germline gives CDR1 MNHNY, CDR2 SVGAGI (reference sequence). The CDR3 totals 14 residues. Deletions cut 0 bases from V and 5 bases from J, with 10 bases between. The CDR3 coding sequence is TGTGCCAGCAGTTACTCGGGGGGGGAGACTGAAGCTTTCTTT. This gives the protein CASSYSGGETEAFF.

The chain uses TRBV2 and TRBJ1-4; D remains ambiguous. CDR1 and CDR2 from the germline V gene are SNHLY and FYNNEI. V lost 7 bases and J 5 bases, leaving 11 bases between the germline ends. The CDR3 contains 13 residues. Written as DNA, the CDR3 is TGTGCCAGCAATACTATCCCCAATGAAAAACTGTTTTTT. Protein product: CASNTIPNEKLFF.

V gene TRBV7-8 combines with J gene TRBJ1-2, with 7 bases identical to TRBD1. V shed 1 base, J shed 6 bases, and the junction held 2 bases outside the gene matches. The CDR3 contains 13 residues. CDR1 SGHVS and CDR2 FQNEAQ come from the germline V gene. The chain's CDR3 is CASSLVTGDGYTF. In DNA, the CDR3 is TGTGCCAGCAGCTTAGTAACAGGGGATGGCTACACCTTC.

This clone was observed once. The CDR3 sequence is CASSLEGTGVDTQYF. In DNA, the CDR3 is TGCGCCAGCAGCTTGGAGGGGACAGGGGTAGATACGCAGTATTTT. The chain employs TRBV5-1 and TRBJ2-3; 10 bases match TRBD1. This CDR3 region has 15 residues. Unmatched junction bases numbered 3, after V lost 0 bases and J lost 5 bases. CDR1 and CDR2 (germline): SGHRS, YFSETQ.

The rearrangement links TRBV7-9 to TRBJ1-2, with TRBD1 identical over 8 bases. The CDR3 extends over 15 amino acids. Germline V gives CDR1 SEHNR, CDR2 FQNEAQ (reference sequence). J was trimmed by 4 bases and V by 5 bases; bases with no gene match: 9. The CDR3 DNA reads as TGTGCCAGCAGCCTGCAACCTCAGGGGGCCTATGGCTACACCTTC. It translates to CASSLQPQGAYGYTF.

This chain uses TRBV18 with TRBJ2-7, with TRBD2 as a possible D gene (5 bases). This CDR3 is 15 amino acids long. CDR1 and CDR2 from the germline V gene are KGHSH and LQKENI. The CDR3 protein is CASAPRPGMSYEQYV. The CDR3 DNA sequence: TGTGCCAGCGCACCGAGACCCGGGATGTCCTACGAGCAGTACGTC.

The chain recombines TRBV29-1 with TRBJ1-1, with 8 bases fitting TRBD1. Germline values: CDR1 SQVTM, CDR2 ANQGSEA. This CDR3 contains 12 residues. The junction had 3 bases not matched to a gene; V was cut back by 4 bases and J by 5 bases. For the CDR3, the DNA is TGCAGCGTTGCACAGGGGGGAACTGAAGCTTTCTTT. As protein: CSVAQGGTEAFF.

The genes are TRBV7-9 and TRBJ1-1; D is uncertain. Germline values: CDR1 SEHNR, CDR2 FQNEAQ (reference sequence). Trimming stripped 5 bases from V and 6 bases from J, with 13 bases between. This CDR3 region has 13 residues. Here the CDR3 reads CASSLNSPPEAFF. CDR3 in DNA: TGTGCCAGCAGCCTAAACTCCCCCCCTGAAGCTTTCTTT.

The rearrangement joins TRBV28 to TRBJ2-3, with 13 bases identical to TRBD2. The V segment lost 3 bases and the J segment 6 bases; nucleotides outside the gene matches: 18. The CDR3 extends over 20 amino acids. In germline, CDR1 is MDHEN, CDR2 SYDVKM. CDR3 loop: CASSFKWGLAGNRRGDTQYF. CDR3 coding DNA: TGTGCCAGCAGTTTTAAATGGGGACTAGCGGGGAACCGGCGGGGGGATACGCAGTATTTT.

CDR3: CASSLKRLAGAKWSYNEQFF. As DNA, the CDR3 is TGCGCCAGCAGCCTAAAAAGACTAGCGGGGGCCAAGTGGTCCTACAATGAGCAGTTCTTC. The rearrangement joins TRBV4-3 to TRBJ2-1; TRBD2 aligns across 12 bases. Trimming removed 4 bases from V and 1 base from J; junction bases left unmatched: 14. The germline CDR1 and CDR2 sequences are LGHNA and YSLEER. There are 20 residues in the CDR3.

The V and J genes are TRBV19 and TRBJ1-1, with D possibly matching TRBD1 (5 bases). CDR1 is LNHDA, CDR2 SQIVND, per germline (reference sequence). This CDR3 region has 14 residues. The ends were cut back, 5 bases at V and 1 base at J, with 11 bases in the middle. The CDR3 sequence is CASSRRGENTEAFF. The CDR3 DNA reads as TGTGCCAGTAGTCGTAGGGGTGAGAACACTGAAGCTTTCTTT.

The J gene is TRBJ2-3, the V gene TRBV5-5, with a tentative D call TRBD1 (5 bases). Per germline, CDR1 SGHKS and CDR2 YYEKEE (reference sequence). This CDR3 is 14 amino acids long. V shed 4 bases and J shed 4 bases, with 13 bases lying between them. The CDR3 reads CASSRNVGADTQYF. CDR3 bases: TGTGCCAGCAGCCGTAACGTAGGGGCAGATACGCAGTATTTT.

This sequence joins TRBV10-3 and TRBJ1-6; 7 bases map to TRBD1. Germline CDR1 and CDR2: ENHRY and SYGVKD. CDR3 size: 16 residues. Trimming removed 0 bases from V and 6 bases from J; junction bases left unmatched: 5. This CDR3 is CAISESRGLGNSPLHF. The CDR3 DNA reads as TGTGCCATCAGTGAGTCTAGGGGGCTTGGTAATTCACCCCTCCACTTT.

This clone was seen more than once but under ten times. CDR3 DNA: TGCAGCGTTGCGAGCGGCACAGATACGCAGTATTTT. Protein sequence: CSVASGTDTQYF. This chain uses TRBV29-1 with TRBJ2-3; D unresolved. V gave up 4 bases and J gave up 1 base, with 6 bases separating them. The germline gives CDR1 SQVTM, CDR2 ANQGSEA. The CDR3 loop spans 12 amino acids.

This clone was recorded only once. The rearrangement uses TRBV10-3 and TRBJ1-5, with D unclear. The CDR3 is made up of 15 amino acids. Germline loops: CDR1 ENHRY, CDR2 SYGVKD. V lost 4 bases and J lost 0, with 10 bases in between. CDR3 DNA sequence: TGTGCCATCAGTGGGGCGTGGTCTAGCAATCAGCCCCAGCATTTT. This translates into CAISGAWSSNQPQHF.

The chain combines TRBV11-3 with TRBJ2-3, with a possible D match to TRBD2 (6 bases). The V end was cut by 3 bases, the J end by 6 bases, with 7 bases between. The germline V gene encodes CDR1 SGHNT and CDR2 YENEEA. The CDR3 length is 12 residues. The CDR3 spells CASSFAGDTQYF. For the CDR3, the DNA is TGTGCCAGCAGCTTCGCGGGGGATACGCAGTATTTT.

The rearrangement links TRBV19 to TRBJ1-2; the D gene is possibly TRBD1 (5 bases). CDR1 and CDR2 from the germline V gene are LNHDA and SQIVND (reference sequence). The CDR3 has 14 amino acids. The V end was cut by 7 bases, the J end by 0 bases, with 12 bases between. The CDR3 here is CASKQGPSNYGYTF. The CDR3 bases are TGTGCCAGTAAGCAGGGCCCATCTAACTATGGCTACACCTTC.

This sequence joins TRBV7-6 and TRBJ2-5, with 10 bases matching TRBD2. This CDR3 spans 15 amino acids. J was trimmed by 1 base and V by 7 bases; bases with no gene match: 6. CDR1 is SGHVS and CDR2 is FNYEAQ in the germline V gene. CDR3 bases: TGTGCCAGCAACCAGCGGGGGGGATTCCAAGAGACCCAGTACTTC. It codes for CASNQRGGFQETQYF. The whole variable domain, remainder taken from reference TRBV7-6 and TRBJ2-5, is GAGVSQSPRYKVTKRGQDVALRCDPISGHVSLYWYRQALGQGPEFLTYFNYEAQQDKSGLPNDRFSAERPEGSISTLTIQRTEQRDSAMYRCASNQRGGFQETQYFGPGTRLLVL.